The clone carrying this T cell receptor (beta chain) occurred many times. Antigen unknown. This entry comes from a study of early T cells in non-severe SARS-CoV-2 infection. On the study more broadly: Sequenced material consisted of bulk RNA (from unsorted whole blood), and chains were unpaired. Findings and caveats of the study: Anti-spike CD8 specificities were favored by VDJdb matching, whose results missed private and CD4 specificities.

V was clipped by 7 bases and J by 7 bases, with 16 bases between them. Per the germline V gene, CDR1 is MNHEY and CDR2 is SVGAGI. This CDR3 comprises 13 residues. cDNA molecules, individually, were tagged with unique molecular identifiers. TCRdb called the 5' RACE reads again in MiXCR, with one record for every CDR3 protein. Of 20,000 to 25,000 distinct CDR3 sequences in the sample, under 6% were seen once. The chain combines TRBV6-5 with TRBJ1-2; D is undetermined. Sequenced: whole blood. The TCR comes from an adult who was a healthcare worker with PCR-confirmed SARS-CoV-2 infection or an uninfected control (not recorded which). The CDR3 protein is CASIPNSFLGYTF. The CDR3 DNA reads TGTGCCAGCATCCCCAATTCCTTCCTTGGCTACACCTTC.